The TCR beta chain described here comes from a study of T-cell memory formation after mild COVID-19. Each CDR3 protein gets one entry after TCRdb re-called the 5' RACE reads with MiXCR. The sample has around 340,000 distinct CDR3 sequences; 13% to 15% are singletons. This CDR3 contains 16 residues. The germline gives CDR1 MNHEY, CDR2 SVGAGI. Trimming took 4 bases from V and 2 from J, leaving 12 bases between them. V gene TRBV6-5 combines with J gene TRBJ2-6; D perhaps matches TRBD1 (7 bases). The sample consisted of PBMCs or a T cell subset sorted from them (not recorded which). This sequence originates from a man in his late teens or twenties who had mild COVID-19 (a few samples of this study predate the infection). Cell type and time point are not known. CDR3 amino acids: CASSSSRGAGANVLTF. CDR3 bases: TGTGCCAGCAGTTCTTCCAGGGGGGCTGGGGCCAACGTCCTGACTTTC.